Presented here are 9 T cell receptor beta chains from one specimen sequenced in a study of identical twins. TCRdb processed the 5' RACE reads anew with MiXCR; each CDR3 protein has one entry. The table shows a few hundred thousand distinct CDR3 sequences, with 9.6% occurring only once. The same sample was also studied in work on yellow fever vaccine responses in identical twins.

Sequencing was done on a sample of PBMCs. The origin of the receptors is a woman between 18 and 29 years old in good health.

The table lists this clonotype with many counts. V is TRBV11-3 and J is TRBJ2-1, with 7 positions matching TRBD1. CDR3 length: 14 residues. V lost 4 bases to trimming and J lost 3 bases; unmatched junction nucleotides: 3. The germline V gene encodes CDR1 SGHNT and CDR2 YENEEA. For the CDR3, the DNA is TGTGCCAGCAGCTCTTCAGGGGGCTACAATGAGCAGTTCTTC. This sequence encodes CASSSSGGYNEQFF.

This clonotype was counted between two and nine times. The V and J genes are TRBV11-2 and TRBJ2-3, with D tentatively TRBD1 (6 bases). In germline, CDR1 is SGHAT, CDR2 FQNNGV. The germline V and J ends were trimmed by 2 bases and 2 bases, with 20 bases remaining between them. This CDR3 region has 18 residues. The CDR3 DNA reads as TGTGCCAGCAGCTTATTCAGGGGAGTGGCACGGTTCACAGATACGCAGTATTTT. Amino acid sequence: CASSLFRGVARFTDTQYF.

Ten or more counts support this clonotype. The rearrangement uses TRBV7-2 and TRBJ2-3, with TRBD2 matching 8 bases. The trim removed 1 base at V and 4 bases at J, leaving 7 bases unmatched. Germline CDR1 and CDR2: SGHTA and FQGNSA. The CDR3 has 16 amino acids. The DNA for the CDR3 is TGTGCCAGCAGCTTAGTGCCGGGAGGGCCCCCAGATACGCAGTATTTT. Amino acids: CASSLVPGGPPDTQYF.

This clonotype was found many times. The chain's CDR3 is CASSLSPGGGVSQQQFF. CDR3 DNA: TGTGCCAGCAGCTTAAGCCCAGGCGGGGGGGTAAGTCAGCAGCAGTTCTTC. The V call is TRBV7-2, the J call TRBJ2-1; 9 bases match TRBD2. The CDR3 spans 17 residues. Looked up from germline, CDR1 is SGHTA and CDR2 is FQGNSA. V lost 2 bases and J lost 11; bases outside the gene matches: 16.

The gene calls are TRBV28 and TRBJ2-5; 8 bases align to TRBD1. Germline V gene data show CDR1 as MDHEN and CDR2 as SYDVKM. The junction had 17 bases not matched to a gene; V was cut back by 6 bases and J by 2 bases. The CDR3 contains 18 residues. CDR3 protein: CASRPWYRGASDQETQYF. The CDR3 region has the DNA TGTGCCAGCAGACCCTGGTACAGGGGGGCTAGTGATCAAGAGACCCAGTACTTC. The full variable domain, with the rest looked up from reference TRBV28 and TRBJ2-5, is DVKVTQSSRYLVKRTGEKVFLECVQDMDHENMFWYRQDPGLGLRLIYFSYDVKMKEKGDIPEGYSVSREKKERFSLILESASTNQTSMYLCASRPWYRGASDQETQYFGPGTRLLVL.

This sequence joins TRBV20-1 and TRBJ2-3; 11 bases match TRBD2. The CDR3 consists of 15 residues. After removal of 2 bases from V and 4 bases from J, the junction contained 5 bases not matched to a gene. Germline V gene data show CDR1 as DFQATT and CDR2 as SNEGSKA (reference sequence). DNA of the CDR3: TGCAGTGCTAGACCATATAGCGGGAGGGCAGATACGCAGTATTTT. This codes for CSARPYSGRADTQYF.

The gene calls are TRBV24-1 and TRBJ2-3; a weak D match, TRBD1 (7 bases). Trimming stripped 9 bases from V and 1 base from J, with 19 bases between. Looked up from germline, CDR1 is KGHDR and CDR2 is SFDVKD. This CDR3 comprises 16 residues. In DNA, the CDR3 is TGTGCCACCTCCGACAGGGAGGTTTTGCGCACAGATACGCAGTATTTT. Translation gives CATSDREVLRTDTQYF.

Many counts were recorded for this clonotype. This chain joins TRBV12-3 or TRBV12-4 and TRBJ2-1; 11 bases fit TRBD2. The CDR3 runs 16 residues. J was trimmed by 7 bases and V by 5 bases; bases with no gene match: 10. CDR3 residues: CASSEHTGLAGNEQFF. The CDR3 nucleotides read TGTGCCAGCAGTGAACACACCGGACTAGCGGGTAATGAGCAGTTCTTC.

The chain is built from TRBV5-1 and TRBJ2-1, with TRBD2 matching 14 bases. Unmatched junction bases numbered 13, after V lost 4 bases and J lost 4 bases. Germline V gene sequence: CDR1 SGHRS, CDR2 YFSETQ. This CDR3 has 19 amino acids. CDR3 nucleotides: TGCGCCAGCAGCCCGACGACAGGATGGACTAGCGGGAGGTACAATGAGCAGTTCTTC. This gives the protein CASSPTTGWTSGRYNEQFF.